One and the same sample provided the 13 T cell receptor beta chains below, sequenced in a study of blood T cell repertoires in COVID-19. TCRdb's table, derived via immunoSEQ multiplex PCR, lists solely in-frame clones and lacks some. Of about 210,000 clones in the sample, 90% to 95% were seen once. The sequencing sample was made of peripheral blood. These receptors originate from a young man with acute or convalescent COVID-19.

The chain uses TRBV28 and TRBJ1-3; 8 bases agree with TRBD1. The germline V gene encodes CDR1 MDHEN and CDR2 SYDVKM. V lost 6 bases to trimming and J lost 0 bases; unmatched junction nucleotides: 25. The CDR3 extends over 22 amino acids. The CDR3 is CASRPNRGRVYGRGGSGNTIYF. The CDR3 region has the DNA TGTGCCAGCAGACCTAACAGGGGGAGAGTTTATGGGAGAGGGGGCTCTGGAAACACCATATATTTT.

A single count supports this clone. This rearrangement joins TRBV29-1 to TRBJ2-1; no clear D gene. V was cut by 6 bases and J by 12 bases, with 18 bases left in between. The germline V gene encodes CDR1 SQVTM and CDR2 ANQGSEA. The CDR3 covers 12 residues. CDR3 DNA: TGCAGCGTGAATACTATCGGTCAGACGCAGTTCTTC. This sequence encodes CSVNTIGQTQFF.

V usage is TRBV4-1 and J usage is TRBJ2-1; 8 bases are a match to TRBD2. Germline V gives CDR1 MGHRA, CDR2 YSYEKL. The J segment lost 2 bases and the V segment lost 3 bases, leaving 12 bases of the junction unmatched. The CDR3 is 18 residues long. DNA for the CDR3: TGCGCCAGCAGCCACCAAGATTTAAAGCGGGGGCCCTACAATGAGCAGTTCTTC. Protein sequence: CASSHQDLKRGPYNEQFF.

V is TRBV7-3 and J is TRBJ2-1; no reliable D call. The CDR3 is made up of 13 amino acids. The germline CDR1 and CDR2 sequences are SGHTA and FQGTGA. V lost 5 bases to trimming and J lost 7 bases, with 12 bases between them. The DNA for the CDR3 is TGTGCCAGCAGCCCTAGTAGATCTAATGAGCAGTTCTTC. Its translation is CASSPSRSNEQFF.

The chain joins TRBV2 to TRBJ2-7, with D tentatively TRBD2 (5 bases). Trimming shortened V by 4 bases and J by 4 bases, and 11 bases separated the two germline ends. The germline CDR1 and CDR2 sequences are SNHLY and FYNNEI. The CDR3 is made up of 13 amino acids. The CDR3 nucleotides are TGTGCCAGCAGTGGGCGGGCCGGGTACGAGCAGTACTTC. Amino acid sequence: CASSGRAGYEQYF.

This clone was counted once. Here the CDR3 DNA reads TGTGCCAGCAGCACGAGGAACACAGATACGCAGTATTTT. Translation gives CASSTRNTDTQYF. The V call is TRBV9, the J call TRBJ2-3; D unclear. CDR1 is SGDLS and CDR2 is YYNGEE in the germline V gene. The V end was cut by 4 bases, the J end by 2 bases, with 8 bases between. This CDR3 spans 13 amino acids.

The chain is built from TRBV27 and TRBJ1-5; D gene ambiguous. The CDR3 is 16 amino acids. Germline-derived CDR1 and CDR2 are MNHEY and SMNVEV (reference sequence). V lost 4 bases to trimming and J lost 1 base, with 14 bases between them. CDR3 amino acids: CASSSDMIGSNQPQHF. The DNA of the CDR3 is TGTGCCAGCAGTTCTGACATGATTGGGAGCAATCAGCCCCAGCATTTT.

The chain is built from TRBV27 and TRBJ2-6; 10 bases align to TRBD2. Trimming at V came to 4 bases and at J to 0 bases, leaving 12 bases not matched to a gene. The CDR3 covers 20 residues. The germline V gene encodes CDR1 MNHEY and CDR2 SMNVEV (reference sequence). The CDR3 region has the DNA TGTGCCAGCAGTTCCCATCCCGGGACTAGCGTCAACTCTGGGGCCAACGTCCTGACTTTC. Its translation: CASSSHPGTSVNSGANVLTF.

The chain couples TRBV4-1 to TRBJ2-5, with D possibly being TRBD1 (6 bases). The CDR3 covers 15 residues. The germline gives CDR1 MGHRA, CDR2 YSYEKL. The V end was cut by 1 base, the J end by 0 bases, with 9 bases between. CDR3: CASSQAGEYQETQYF. The CDR3 DNA follows: TGCGCCAGCAGCCAAGCAGGGGAGTACCAAGAGACCCAGTACTTC.

The V and J genes are TRBV30 and TRBJ1-4; possibly TRBD1 for D (6 bases). The germline gives CDR1 GTSNPN, CDR2 SVGIG (reference sequence). Trimming left V 0 bases short and J 8 bases short, with 16 bases between. The CDR3 has 15 amino acids. CDR3 bases: TGTGCCTGGAGTGTACGAAGGGGGAAGGGGGAAAAACTGTTTTTT. It specifies CAWSVRRGKGEKLFF. Based on the CDR3 plus reference TRBV30 and TRBJ1-4, the full variable domain is SQTIHQWPATLVQPVGSPLSLECTVEGTSNPNLYWYRQAAGRGLQLLFYSVGIGQISSEVPQNLSASRPQDRQFILSSKKLLLSDSGFYLCAWSVRRGKGEKLFFGSGTQLSVL.

The V gene is TRBV18, the J gene TRBJ2-3; D is possibly TRBD1 (6 bases). Trimming pared 8 bases from V and 9 bases from J, leaving 21 bases between. Germline V gene sequence: CDR1 KGHSH, CDR2 LQKENI. CDR3 length: 14 amino acids. The CDR3 here is CASAIKAGTPTQYF. CDR3 coding DNA: TGTGCCAGCGCAATTAAGGCCGGGACACCCACGCAGTATTTT.

The CDR3 nucleotides read TGCGCCAGCAGCTACCGGGACAGGGATTCACCCCTCCACTTT. This sequence encodes CASSYRDRDSPLHF. This rearrangement joins TRBV5-1 to TRBJ1-6, with TRBD1 identical over 9 bases. V gave up 3 bases and J gave up 8 bases; unmatched junction bases: 3. CDR3 size: 14 residues. Germline lookup yields CDR1 SGHRS and CDR2 YFSETQ.

The rearrangement uses TRBV7-3 and TRBJ2-2; 8 nucleotides agree with TRBD1. Losses at the gene ends were 1 base for V and 2 bases for J; bases not matched to a gene: 9. Per the germline V gene, CDR1 is SGHTA and CDR2 is FQGTGA. The CDR3 totals 18 residues. This chain's CDR3 is CASSLRPRGPKNTGELFF. CDR3 in DNA: TGTGCCAGCAGCTTAAGACCCAGGGGGCCCAAAAACACCGGGGAGCTGTTTTTT.